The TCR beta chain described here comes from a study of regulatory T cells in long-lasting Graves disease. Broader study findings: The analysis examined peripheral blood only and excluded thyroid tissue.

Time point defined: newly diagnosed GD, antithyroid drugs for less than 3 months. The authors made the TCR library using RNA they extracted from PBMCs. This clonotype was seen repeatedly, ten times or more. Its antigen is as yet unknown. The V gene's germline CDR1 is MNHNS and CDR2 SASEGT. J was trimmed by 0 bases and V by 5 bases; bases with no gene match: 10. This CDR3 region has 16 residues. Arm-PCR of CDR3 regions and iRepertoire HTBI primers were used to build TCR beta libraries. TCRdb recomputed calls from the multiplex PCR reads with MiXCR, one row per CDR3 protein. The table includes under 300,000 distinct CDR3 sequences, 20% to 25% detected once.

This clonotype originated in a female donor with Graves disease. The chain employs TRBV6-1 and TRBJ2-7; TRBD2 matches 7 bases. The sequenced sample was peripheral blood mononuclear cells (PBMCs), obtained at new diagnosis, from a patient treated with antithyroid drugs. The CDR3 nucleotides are TGTGCCAGCAGTCCTTTCGGCGGGAGTTTCTCCTACGAGCAGTACTTC. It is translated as CASSPFGGSFSYEQYF.